This entry lists 30 T cell receptor beta chains sequenced from one sample in a study of a mutant IDH1 vaccine in newly diagnosed glioma. Using immunoSEQ multiplex PCR, the repertoire was profiled, and TCRdb retains in-frame clones only, with some absent. The table records tens of thousands of clones, 83% of them present only once. These TCRs' antigens remain unknown. Time point meaning: week 47, end of study. Doses comprised 300 ug of mutant IDH1 20-mer peptide each, plus topical imiquimod. The sample was PBMCs, taken from a glioma patient whose treatment included an IDH1 peptide vaccine. These receptors all come from a man younger than 40 with glioma.

The rearrangement joins TRBV6-1 to TRBJ1-6; TRBD1 matches 7 bases. This CDR3 is built from 15 residues. From germline, CDR1 is MNHNS and CDR2 SASEGT. The ends lost 4 bases at V and 6 bases at J; junction bases unmatched: 6. This CDR3 reads CASSAGTVVNSPLHF. DNA for the CDR3: TGTGCCAGCAGTGCCGGGACAGTAGTTAATTCACCCCTCCACTTT.

This clone appeared a few times. This chain links TRBV6-5 with TRBJ1-5; D is possibly TRBD1 (6 bases). Per the germline V gene, CDR1 is MNHEY and CDR2 is SVGAGI. The ends were cut back, 6 bases at V and 1 base at J, with 13 bases in the middle. The CDR3 contains 15 residues. CDR3 bases: TGTGCCAGCAGCCCTCCAGGGGAAAGCAATCAGCCCCAGCATTTT. This gives the protein CASSPPGESNQPQHF.

This clone has only a few counts. The chain employs TRBV7-8 and TRBJ1-1; D perhaps matches TRBD1 (6 bases). CDR3 length: 13 residues. Germline CDR1 reads SGHVS; CDR2 reads FQNEAQ. With 4 bases removed from V and 8 bases from J, the gap between germline ends came to 14 bases. In DNA, the CDR3 is TGTGCCAGCAGCTCAGCGGGGACATCAGAAGCTTTCTTT. Protein: CASSSAGTSEAFF. Full variable domain (remainder filled in from reference TRBV7-8 and TRBJ1-1): GAGVSQSPRYKVAKRGQDVALRCDPISGHVSLFWYQQALGQGPEFLTYFQNEAQLDKSGLPSDRFFAERPEGSVSTLKIQRTQQEDSAVYLCASSSAGTSEAFFGQGTRLTVV.

The rearrangement links TRBV11-2 to TRBJ1-6, with D possibly TRBD1 on 5 matching bases. From germline, CDR1 is SGHAT and CDR2 FQNNGV. This CDR3 has 15 amino acids. Trimming pared 5 bases from V and 8 bases from J, leaving 16 bases between. The CDR3 sequence is CASSPSGGTHSPLHF. In DNA, the CDR3 is TGTGCCAGCAGCCCCTCGGGGGGGACCCATTCACCCCTCCACTTT.

The V call is TRBV10-3, the J call TRBJ2-3; 8 bases agree with TRBD2. From germline, CDR1 is ENHRY and CDR2 SYGVKD. With 4 bases clipped from V and 2 bases from J, the junction kept 11 bases outside the gene matches. The CDR3 sequence is 17 residues long. The CDR3 protein is CAISANPSGGTTDTQYF. The CDR3, as DNA: TGTGCCATCAGTGCCAACCCGAGCGGGGGAACCACAGATACGCAGTATTTT.

This sequence joins TRBV5-6 and TRBJ2-1; D gene uncertain. V lost 2 bases and J lost 5, with 8 bases in between. Per the germline V gene, CDR1 is SGHDT and CDR2 is YYEEEE. The CDR3 sequence is 13 residues long. The CDR3 nucleotides read TGTGCCAGCAGCTTTTATGGAGACAATGAGCAGTTCTTC. This translates into CASSFYGDNEQFF.

This clone was found once. J is TRBJ2-3 and V is TRBV7-8; 8 positions match TRBD2. Germline-derived CDR1 and CDR2 are SGHVS and FQNEAQ. V was pared by 3 bases and J by 6 bases, with 14 bases of the junction left unmatched. There are 17 residues in the CDR3. The CDR3 DNA reads TGTGCCAGCAGCTTCCGACGCGCTGCGGGGGGCCAGGATACGCAGTATTTT. This encodes CASSFRRAAGGQDTQYF.

This sequence joins TRBV6-6 and TRBJ1-2; D gene ambiguous. Per the germline V gene, CDR1 is MNHNY and CDR2 is SVGAGI (reference sequence). The V gene lost 2 bases and the J gene lost 0 bases, with 7 bases spanning the gap. This CDR3 has 14 residues. The CDR3 here is CASSYVGPNYGYTF. In nucleotides, the CDR3 is TGTGCCAGCAGTTACGTCGGCCCTAACTATGGCTACACCTTC.

The chain links TRBV6-5 to TRBJ1-5; the match to TRBD1 covers 7 bases. Trimming cost V 0 bases and J 6 bases; bases outside gene matches: 5. Germline V CDR1 and CDR2: MNHEY, SVGAGI. The CDR3 has 15 amino acids. The CDR3 sequence is CASSYSIQGSQPQHF. The CDR3 DNA is TGTGCCAGCAGTTACTCGATACAGGGGAGTCAGCCCCAGCATTTT.

This rearrangement joins TRBV7-2 to TRBJ1-2; 8 bases fit TRBD1. Trimming cost V 5 bases and J 2 bases; bases outside gene matches: 13. The germline V gene has CDR1 SGHTA and CDR2 FQGNSA. The CDR3 totals 17 residues. The CDR3 spells CASSARGRGLTNYGYTF. The DNA for the CDR3 is TGTGCCAGCAGCGCCCGGGGCAGGGGGCTGACAAACTATGGCTACACCTTC.

V usage is TRBV5-1 and J usage is TRBJ2-2; D unresolved. V gave up 0 bases and J gave up 6 bases, with 6 bases separating them. CDR3 size: 13 residues. Germline V gene lookup returns CDR1 SGHRS and CDR2 YFSETQ. CDR3 nucleotides: TGCGCCAGCAGCTTGGAGGGTGCCGGGGAGCTGTTTTTT. Protein product: CASSLEGAGELFF.

The chain uses TRBV2 and TRBJ1-5; D gene uncertain. Trimming cost V 3 bases and J 7 bases, with 10 bases left between them. CDR1 and CDR2 from the germline V gene are SNHLY and FYNNEI. The CDR3 has 13 residues. CDR3 sequence reads: CASSDTKRQPQHF. The CDR3 region has the DNA TGTGCCAGCAGTGACACGAAGAGGCAGCCCCAGCATTTT.

The rearrangement uses TRBV7-6 and TRBJ1-2; D is unclear. V was shortened by 4 bases and J by 8 bases, with 26 bases between the two germline ends. The germline V gene has CDR1 SGHVS and CDR2 FNYEAQ. CDR3 length equals 17 residues. The chain's CDR3 is CASSSLVVMPKTMGYTF. The CDR3 DNA sequence: TGTGCCAGCAGCTCATTGGTCGTTATGCCGAAAACTATGGGCTACACCTTC. Drawing the rest from reference TRBV7-6 and TRBJ1-2, the complete variable domain is GAGVSQSPRYKVTKRGQDVALRCDPISGHVSLYWYRQALGQGPEFLTYFNYEAQQDKSGLPNDRFSAERPEGSISTLTIQRTEQRDSAMYRCASSSLVVMPKTMGYTFGSGTRLTVV.

This chain joins TRBV6-6 and TRBJ1-1; TRBD1 agrees at 8 bases. V was clipped by 0 bases and J by 7 bases; unmatched bases: 7. Germline CDR1 MNHNY, CDR2 SVGAGI (reference sequence). This CDR3 spans 15 amino acids. The CDR3 DNA follows: TGTGCCAGCAGTTACTCCTCCCAGGGGACAGGTGAAGCTTTCTTT. It codes for CASSYSSQGTGEAFF.

The genes are TRBV19 and TRBJ2-4; 7 bases are shared with TRBD2. Unmatched junction bases numbered 5, after V lost 3 bases and J lost 0 bases. Germline assignment: CDR1 LNHDA and CDR2 SQIVND (reference sequence). The CDR3 contains 16 residues. CDR3 sequence reads: CASSMGRAGAKNIQYF. The CDR3 DNA is TGTGCCAGTAGTATGGGGAGGGCAGGAGCCAAAAACATTCAGTACTTC.

V and J are TRBV15 and TRBJ2-3; the D is unclear. CDR1 LNHNV and CDR2 YYDKDF come from the germline V gene (reference sequence). The CDR3 contains 15 residues. The V and J ends lost 6 bases and 3 bases respectively, with 16 bases between them. CDR3 loop: CATSPPSPRTDTQYF. CDR3 DNA sequence: TGTGCCACCAGTCCCCCCAGTCCTAGGACAGATACGCAGTATTTT.

The chain couples TRBV6-5 to TRBJ2-1, with 7 positions matching TRBD2. Germline-derived CDR1 and CDR2 are MNHEY and SVGAGI. V shed 2 bases, J shed 6 bases, and the junction held 7 bases outside the gene matches. The CDR3 contains 15 residues. The CDR3, as DNA: TGTGCCAGCAGTTACCCCCGGGGACTACCCAATGAGCAGTTCTTC. It specifies CASSYPRGLPNEQFF.

The DNA of the CDR3 is TGTGCCAGCAGACCTGGACAATCGGGGGGCTACACCTTC. This codes for CASRPGQSGGYTF. V and J are TRBV6-5 and TRBJ1-2; D is perhaps TRBD1 (5 bases). The V and J ends lost 6 bases and 8 bases respectively, with 16 bases between them. This CDR3 region has 13 residues. The germline CDR1 and CDR2 sequences are MNHEY and SVGAGI.

This sequence joins TRBV7-9 and TRBJ2-5; D unresolved. Germline V CDR1 and CDR2: SEHNR, FQNEAQ (reference sequence). The ends were cut back, 5 bases at V and 0 bases at J, with 7 bases in the middle. The CDR3 runs to 13 residues. In DNA, the CDR3 is TGTGCCAGCAGCCCAAGGGACCAAGAGACCCAGTACTTC. This sequence encodes CASSPRDQETQYF.

The V call is TRBV2, the J call TRBJ2-5, with TRBD2 identical over 14 bases. Per germline, CDR1 SNHLY and CDR2 FYNNEI. The CDR3 totals 21 residues. Trimming cost V 5 bases and J 2 bases; bases outside gene matches: 19. CDR3 sequence reads: CASSSPAPRGLAGDRQETQYF. DNA of the CDR3: TGTGCCAGCAGTTCCCCCGCGCCCAGGGGACTAGCGGGGGACCGACAAGAGACCCAGTACTTC. The variable domain in full, with the rest retrieved from reference TRBV2 and TRBJ2-5, is EPEVTQTPSHQVTQMGQEVILRCVPISNHLYFYWYRQILGQKVEFLVSFYNNEISEKSEIFDDQFSVERPDGSNFTLKIRSTKLEDSAMYFCASSSPAPRGLAGDRQETQYFGPGTRLLVL.

This rearrangement joins TRBV10-3 to TRBJ1-4; 7 nucleotides agree with TRBD1. The CDR3 sequence is 14 residues long. The V segment lost 8 bases and the J segment 3 bases; nucleotides outside the gene matches: 6. Germline-derived CDR1 and CDR2 are ENHRY and SYGVKD. As DNA, the CDR3 is TGTGCCATCGGGGATGGGACAGCTAATGAAAAACTGTTTTTT. Its protein is CAIGDGTANEKLFF.

DNA of the CDR3: TGTGCCAGCAGCTCCGGGACAGGGGTGGGTAATCAGCCCCAGCATTTT. Its protein is CASSSGTGVGNQPQHF. V gene TRBV7-8 combines with J gene TRBJ1-5; 10 bases are shared with TRBD1. CDR1 and CDR2 from the germline V gene are SGHVS and FQNEAQ. The CDR3 totals 16 residues. V was clipped by 4 bases and J by 4 bases; unmatched bases: 7.

The rearrangement uses TRBV19 and TRBJ2-3, with D uncertain. The ends were cut back, 6 bases at V and 1 base at J, with 11 bases in the middle. The germline V gene encodes CDR1 LNHDA and CDR2 SQIVND (reference sequence). This CDR3 has 14 amino acids. CDR3: CASRTSAGTDTQYF. The CDR3 coding sequence is TGTGCCAGTAGAACAAGCGCCGGCACAGATACGCAGTATTTT. Based on the CDR3 plus reference TRBV19 and TRBJ2-3, the full variable domain is DGGITQSPKYLFRKEGQNVTLSCEQNLNHDAMYWYRQDPGQGLRLIYYSQIVNDFQKGDIAEGYSVSREKKESFPLTVTSAQKNPTAFYLCASRTSAGTDTQYFGPGTRLTVL.

The sample holds a few counts of this clone. V usage is TRBV7-9 and J usage is TRBJ1-6; a possible D gene is TRBD1 (6 bases). Germline CDR1 and CDR2: SEHNR and FQNEAQ (reference sequence). CDR3 length: 15 residues. The V and J ends lost 8 bases and 4 bases respectively, with 15 bases between them. This CDR3 is CASDHQGHYNSPLHF. CDR3 nucleotides: TGTGCCAGCGACCACCAGGGACATTATAATTCACCCCTCCACTTT. The variable domain in full, with the rest retrieved from reference TRBV7-9 and TRBJ1-6, is DTGVSQNPRHKITKRGQNVTFRCDPISEHNRLYWYRQTLGQGPEFLTYFQNEAQLEKSRLLSDRFSAERPKGSFSTLEIQRTEQGDSAMYLCASDHQGHYNSPLHFGNGTRLTVT.

The chain joins TRBV18 to TRBJ1-1, with D hard to call. From germline, CDR1 is KGHSH and CDR2 LQKENI. The V end was cut by 2 bases, the J end by 1 base, with 5 bases between. The CDR3 has 13 amino acids. In DNA, the CDR3 is TGTGCCAGCTCACCAGACGCGAACACTGAAGCTTTCTTT. It specifies CASSPDANTEAFF.

This sequence joins TRBV11-2 and TRBJ2-7, with 8 bases that match TRBD1. Trimming removed 4 bases from V and 3 bases from J; junction bases left unmatched: 11. CDR1 is SGHAT, CDR2 FQNNGV, per germline. CDR3 length: 16 residues. The CDR3 region has the DNA TGTGCCAGCAGCTCCATACCGGGACAGGAAATCTACGAGCAGTACTTC. Translating it yields CASSSIPGQEIYEQYF.

This clone appeared a few times. The CDR3 loop is CAWSVLGRNTEAFF. CDR3 DNA sequence: TGTGCCTGGAGTGTACTGGGCCGGAACACTGAAGCTTTCTTT. The V and J genes are TRBV30 and TRBJ1-1, with D uncertain. The germline V gene has CDR1 GTSNPN and CDR2 SVGIG (reference sequence). The CDR3 has 14 amino acids. Trimming took off 0 bases at V and 1 base at J, with 9 bases between the two ends.

J is TRBJ1-1 and V is TRBV6-6, with a tentative D call TRBD1 (5 bases). Trimming left V 0 bases short and J 1 base short, with 9 bases between. The germline V gene has CDR1 MNHNY and CDR2 SVGAGI (reference sequence). The CDR3 has 15 residues. Written as DNA, the CDR3 is TGTGCCAGCAGTTACTCCCAGGGTCGGAACACTGAAGCTTTCTTT. This translates into CASSYSQGRNTEAFF.

This chain uses TRBV2 with TRBJ2-1; 7 bases match TRBD1. The germline CDR1 and CDR2 sequences are SNHLY and FYNNEI. The CDR3 runs 17 residues. Trimming removed 6 bases from V and 5 bases from J; junction bases left unmatched: 16. The CDR3 nucleotides read TGTGCCAGCAGCGCAACCCCACGACAGGGTGCGAACAATGAGCAGTTCTTC. As protein: CASSATPRQGANNEQFF.

V gene TRBV10-2 combines with J gene TRBJ1-4; D possibly corresponds to TRBD1 (5 bases). Germline CDR1 reads WSHSY; CDR2 reads SAAADI. The V end was cut by 8 bases, the J end by 4 bases, with 11 bases between. The CDR3 consists of 13 residues. For the CDR3, the DNA is TGCGCCAGCGTACGACAGATTAATGAAAAACTGTTTTTT. Translated, it gives CASVRQINEKLFF.